This T cell receptor beta chain was sequenced during a study of blood T cell repertoires in COVID-19. About the research overall: The United States, Italy and Spain were the sources of the acute and convalescent COVID-19 samples.

Produced via immunoSEQ multiplex PCR; TCRdb's table is partial and in-frame only. The sample carries around 230,000 clones, under 90% recorded once. V shed 0 bases and J shed 0 bases, with 10 bases lying between them. Germline assignment: CDR1 SGDLS and CDR2 YYNGEE. This CDR3 has 16 residues. The TCR comes from a woman aged 40 to 50 with active or convalescent COVID-19. The sample was peripheral blood. The chain links TRBV9 to TRBJ1-3; D is undetermined. Written as DNA, the CDR3 is TGTGCCAGCAGCGTAGGAGACATTAACTCTGGAAACACCATATATTTT. Translating it yields CASSVGDINSGNTIYF. Filled out from reference TRBV9 and TRBJ1-3, the complete variable domain reads DSGVTQTPKHLITATGQRVTLRCSPRSGDLSVYWYQQSLDQGLQFLIQYYNGEERAKGNILERFSAQQFPDLHSELNLSSLELGDSALYFCASSVGDINSGNTIYFGEGSWLTVV.